This T cell receptor beta chain was found in a study of identical twins. The study's findings and limits: Out-of-frame alpha sequences that twins shared showed excess low generation probability. Invariant MAIT and iNKT cells could partly confound zero-insertion analyses. Compared with models, monozygotic twins showed more out-of-frame TCR alpha sharing.

The CDR3 extends over 16 amino acids. CDR1 SGHRS and CDR2 YFSETQ come from the germline V gene. V lost 4 bases, J lost 7 bases, and 21 bases lay in between. Every donor was a healthy Caucasian. About this clonotype itself: Antigen unknown.

TCRdb independently ran MiXCR on the 5' RACE reads; one entry per CDR3 protein. The data show a few hundred thousand distinct CDR3 sequences, approximately 9.6% seen once. The same data also went into a second study, on yellow fever vaccine responses in identical twins.

The chain couples TRBV5-1 to TRBJ2-1; TRBD1 might be the D (6 bases). The source of this sequence is a woman between 18 and 29 years old in good health. Material: PBMCs. CDR3 residues: CASSLNPGTGQNEQFF. The CDR3 bases are TGCGCCAGCAGCCTGAATCCCGGGACGGGACAAAATGAGCAGTTCTTC.